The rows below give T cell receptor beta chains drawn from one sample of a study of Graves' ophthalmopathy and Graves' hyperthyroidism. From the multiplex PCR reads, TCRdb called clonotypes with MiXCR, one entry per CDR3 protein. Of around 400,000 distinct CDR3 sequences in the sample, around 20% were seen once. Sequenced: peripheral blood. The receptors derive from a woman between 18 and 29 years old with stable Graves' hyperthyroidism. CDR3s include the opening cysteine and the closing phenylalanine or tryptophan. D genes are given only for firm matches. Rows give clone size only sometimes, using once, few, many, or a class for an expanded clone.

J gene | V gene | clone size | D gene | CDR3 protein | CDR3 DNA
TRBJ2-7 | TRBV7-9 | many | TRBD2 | CASSQSGRPTYEQYF | TGTGCCAGCAGCCAAAGCGGGAGGCCGACCTACGAGCAGTACTTC
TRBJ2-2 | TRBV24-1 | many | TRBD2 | CATSDPKREALPGELFF | TGTGCCACCAGTGATCCAAAGCGGGAGGCCCTCCCCGGGGAGCTGTTTTTT
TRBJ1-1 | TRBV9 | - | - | CASSVGRAGNTEAFF | TGTGCCAGCAGCGTAGGAAGGGCCGGGAACACTGAAGCTTTCTTT
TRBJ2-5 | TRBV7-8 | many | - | CASSLFSARETQYF | TGTGCCAGCAGCTTATTCAGCGCTCGGGAGACCCAGTACTTC
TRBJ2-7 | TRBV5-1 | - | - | CASSTLMGRYEQYF | TGCGCCAGCTCGACCCTCATGGGGCGATACGAGCAGTACTTC
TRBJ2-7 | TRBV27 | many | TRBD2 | CASSLKSGRAREQYF | TGTGCCAGCAGTTTAAAAAGCGGGAGGGCGAGGGAGCAGTACTTC
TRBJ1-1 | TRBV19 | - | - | CATYDPARNTEAFF | TGTGCCACCTACGATCCGGCCCGGAACACTGAAGCTTTCTTT
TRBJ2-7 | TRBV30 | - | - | CAWSRTVASGEQYF | TGTGCCTGGAGTCGGACGGTAGCCTCCGGGGAGCAGTACTTC
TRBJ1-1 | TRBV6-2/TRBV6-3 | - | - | CASTYSNSGLLQNTEAFF | TGTGCCAGCACTTACTCCAACTCGGGGCTGCTCCAGAACACTGAAGCTTTCTTT
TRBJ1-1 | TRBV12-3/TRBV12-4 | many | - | CASSKPGYGLYTEAFF | TGTGCCAGCAGTAAGCCAGGGTACGGTCTGTACACTGAAGCTTTCTTT
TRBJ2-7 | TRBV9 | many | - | CASSSEDQAYEQYF | TGTGCCAGCAGCTCTGAAGACCAGGCCTACGAGCAGTACTTC
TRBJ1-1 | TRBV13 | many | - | CASSLEGRSNTEAFF | TGTGCCAGCAGCTTAGAGGGCAGGTCGAACACTGAAGCTTTCTTT
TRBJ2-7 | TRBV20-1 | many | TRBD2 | CSVRAVPAGDNEQYF | TGCAGTGTTAGAGCAGTACCAGCGGGAGATAACGAGCAGTACTTC
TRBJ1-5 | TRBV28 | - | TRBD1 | CASSLGLGGSGLQPQHF | TGTGCCAGCAGTTTAGGATTAGGGGGCAGCGGGCTTCAGCCCCAGCATTTT
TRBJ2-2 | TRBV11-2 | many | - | CASSLDGAQYNTGELFF | TGTGCCAGCAGCTTAGATGGCGCCCAATATAACACCGGGGAGCTGTTTTTT
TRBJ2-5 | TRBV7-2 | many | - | CASSLERAETQYF | TGTGCCAGCAGCTTAGAGCGCGCGGAGACCCAGTACTTC
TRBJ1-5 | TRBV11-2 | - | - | CASSSDRVSNQPQHF | TGTGCCAGCAGCTCAGACAGAGTTAGCAATCAGCCCCAGCATTTT
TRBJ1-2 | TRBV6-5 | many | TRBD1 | CASSYGDRGNGYTF | TGTGCCAGCAGTTACGGGGACAGGGGAAATGGCTACACCTTC
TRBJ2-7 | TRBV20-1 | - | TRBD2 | CSAGGAGPLAGEFAYGQYF | TGCAGTGCTGGAGGGGCAGGTCCACTAGCGGGAGAGTTCGCCTACGGGCAGTACTTC
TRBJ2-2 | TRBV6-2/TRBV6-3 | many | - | CASSNPPGILSGELFF | TGTGCCAGCAGTAACCCCCCCGGGATCCTCAGCGGGGAGCTGTTTTTT
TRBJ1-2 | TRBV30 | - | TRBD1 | CAWRTGRNYGYTF | TGTGCCTGGAGGACAGGGAGAAACTATGGCTACACCTTC
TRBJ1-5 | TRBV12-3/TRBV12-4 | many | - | CASSLDGQGPQHF | TGTGCCAGCAGTTTAGACGGGCAGGGGCCCCAGCATTTT
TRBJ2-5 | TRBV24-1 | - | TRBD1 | CATSDFRTGGSEETQYF | TGTGCCACCAGTGATTTCCGGACAGGGGGCAGTGAAGAGACCCAGTACTTC
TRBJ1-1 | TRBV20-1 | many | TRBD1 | CSARQGADEAFF | TGCAGTGCTAGACAGGGGGCGGATGAAGCTTTCTTT
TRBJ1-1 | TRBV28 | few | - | CAIRFRGDTEAFF | TGTGCCATACGGTTTAGGGGGGACACTGAAGCTTTCTTT
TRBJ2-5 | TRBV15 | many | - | CATSRDPGGEETQYF | TGTGCCACCAGCAGAGATCCAGGAGGCGAAGAGACCCAGTACTTC
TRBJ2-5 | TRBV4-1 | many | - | CASSQLGKETQYF | TGCGCCAGCAGCCAATTGGGTAAAGAGACCCAGTACTTC
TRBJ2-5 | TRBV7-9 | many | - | CASRLGGRETQYF | TGTGCCAGCAGACTGGGGGGTCGGGAGACCCAGTACTTC
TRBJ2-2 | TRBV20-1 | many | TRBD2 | CSARDPASGRKTNTGKLFF | TGCAGTGCTAGAGATCCGGCTAGCGGGAGAAAGACGAACACCGGGAAGCTGTTTTTT
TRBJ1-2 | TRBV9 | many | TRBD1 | CASSALQGAHGYTF | TGTGCCAGCAGCGCCCTACAGGGGGCCCATGGCTACACCTTC
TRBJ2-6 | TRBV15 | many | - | CATSRDPGSGANVLTF | TGTGCCACCAGCAGAGATCCGGGGTCCGGGGCCAACGTCCTGACTTTC
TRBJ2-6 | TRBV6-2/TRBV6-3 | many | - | CASSHESSGANVLTF | TGTGCCAGCAGCCACGAAAGCTCTGGGGCCAACGTCCTGACTTTC
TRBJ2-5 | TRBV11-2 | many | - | CASSWMGETQYF | TGTGCCAGCAGCTGGATGGGTGAGACCCAGTACTTC
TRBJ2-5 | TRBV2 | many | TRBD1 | CASSEGIGGAEIQYF | TGTGCCAGCAGTGAAGGCATAGGGGGCGCGGAGATCCAGTACTTC
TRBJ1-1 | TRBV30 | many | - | CAWSVSQSGEAFF | TGTGCCTGGAGTGTAAGTCAGTCTGGGGAAGCTTTCTTT
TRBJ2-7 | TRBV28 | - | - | CASSSGAKDEQYF | TGTGCCAGCAGTTCCGGGGCCAAGGACGAGCAGTACTTC
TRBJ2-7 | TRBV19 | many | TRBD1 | CASSRRDRGKTYEQYF | TGTGCCAGTAGTCGACGGGACAGGGGGAAAACCTACGAGCAGTACTTC
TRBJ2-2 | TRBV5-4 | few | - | CASSLEPGTAGELFF | TGTGCCAGCAGCTTGGAACCAGGGACTGCCGGGGAGCTGTTTTTT
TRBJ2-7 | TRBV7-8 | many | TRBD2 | CASSIPGGPGYEQYF | TGTGCCAGCAGCATCCCGGGAGGGCCGGGCTACGAGCAGTACTTC
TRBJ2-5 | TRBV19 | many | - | CASSIRRQETQYF | TGTGCCAGTAGTATCCGACGCCAAGAGACCCAGTACTTC
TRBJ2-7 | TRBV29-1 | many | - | CSVVESSYEQYF | TGCAGCGTTGTTGAAAGCTCCTACGAGCAGTACTTC
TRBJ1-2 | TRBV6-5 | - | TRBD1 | CASSYSRGRNYGYTF | TGTGCCAGCAGTTACTCGAGGGGGCGTAACTATGGCTACACCTTC
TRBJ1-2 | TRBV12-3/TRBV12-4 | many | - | CASSWGRQDGYTF | TGTGCCAGCAGTTGGGGACGTCAGGATGGCTACACCTTC
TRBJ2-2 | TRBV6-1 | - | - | CASTDRTSNTGELFF | TGTGCCAGCACTGACAGGACCTCGAACACCGGGGAGCTGTTTTTT
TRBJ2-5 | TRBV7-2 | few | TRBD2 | CASSLGSGAGEETQYF | TGTGCCAGCAGCTTAGGGAGCGGGGCAGGCGAAGAGACCCAGTACTTC
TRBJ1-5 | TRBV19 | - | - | CASSIGIHQPQHF | TGTGCCAGTAGTATCGGCATCCATCAGCCCCAGCATTTT
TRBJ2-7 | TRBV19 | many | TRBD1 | CASSIPGTGGHEQYF | TGTGCCAGTAGTATCCCCGGGACAGGCGGGCACGAGCAGTACTTC